The clone carrying this T cell receptor beta chain was detected only a few times. Its specificity is unknown. The treatment is: about 20 received Ad26.COV2.S at low or high dose, single or two shots; about 5 received placebo; per-sample allocation not given. Samples analyzed were those drawn on day 63 after the first vaccine or placebo injection. Boston provided a donor who was an adult aged 18-55 years. Trimming left V 1 base short and J 6 bases short, with 14 bases between. The CDR3 loop spans 15 amino acids. Germline CDR1 and CDR2: SGHNT and YYREEE (reference sequence). The sample belongs to a study of Ad26.COV2.S vaccination and SARS-CoV-2 variants. Sequenced by immunoSEQ multiplex PCR; TCRdb stores in-frame clones only, minus some. The data show over 450,000 clones, around 89% seen once. Regarding the study as a whole: Placebo and vaccine recipients had non-spike TCR breadth that was similar.

The rearrangement uses TRBV5-4 and TRBJ1-5, with D maybe TRBD1 (5 bases). The starting material was peripheral blood, obtained in a trial of Ad26.COV2.S vaccine versus placebo. This clonotype was sampled from a person between 18 and 65 years old who received the Ad26.COV2.S COVID-19 vaccine or a placebo. In nucleotides, the CDR3 is TGTGCCAGCAGCTTGCAACCAGGGAGGGCTCAGCCCCAGCATTTT. It specifies CASSLQPGRAQPQHF.